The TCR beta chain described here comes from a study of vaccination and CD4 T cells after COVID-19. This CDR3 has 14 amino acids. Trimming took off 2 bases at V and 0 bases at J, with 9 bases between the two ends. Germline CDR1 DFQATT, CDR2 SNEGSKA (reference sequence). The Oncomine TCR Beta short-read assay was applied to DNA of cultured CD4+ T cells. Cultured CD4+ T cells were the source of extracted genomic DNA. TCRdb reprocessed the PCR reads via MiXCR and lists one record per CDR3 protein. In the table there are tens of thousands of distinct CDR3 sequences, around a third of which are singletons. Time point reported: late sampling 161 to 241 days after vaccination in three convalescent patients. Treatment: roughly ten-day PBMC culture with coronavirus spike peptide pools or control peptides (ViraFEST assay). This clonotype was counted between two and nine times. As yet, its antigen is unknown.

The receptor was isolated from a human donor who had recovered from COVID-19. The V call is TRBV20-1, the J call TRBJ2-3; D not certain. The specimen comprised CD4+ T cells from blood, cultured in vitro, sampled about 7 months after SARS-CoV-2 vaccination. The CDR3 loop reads CSARYYTSTDTQYF. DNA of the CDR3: TGCAGTGCTAGATACTACACTAGCACAGATACGCAGTATTTT.